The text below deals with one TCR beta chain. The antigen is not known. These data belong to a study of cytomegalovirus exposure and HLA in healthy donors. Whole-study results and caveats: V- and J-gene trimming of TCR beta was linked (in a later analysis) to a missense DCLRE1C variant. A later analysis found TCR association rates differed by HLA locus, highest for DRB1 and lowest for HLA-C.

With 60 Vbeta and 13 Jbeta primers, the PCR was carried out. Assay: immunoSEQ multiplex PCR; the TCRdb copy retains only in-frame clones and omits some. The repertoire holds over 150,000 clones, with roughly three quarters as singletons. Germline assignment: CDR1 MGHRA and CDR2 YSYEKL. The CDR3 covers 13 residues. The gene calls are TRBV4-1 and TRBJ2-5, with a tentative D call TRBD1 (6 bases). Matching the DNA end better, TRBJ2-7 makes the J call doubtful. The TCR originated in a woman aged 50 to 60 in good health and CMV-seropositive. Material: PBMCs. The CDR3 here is CASSPTGKYEQYF. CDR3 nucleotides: TGCGCCAGCAGCCCAACAGGGAAATACGAGCAGTACTTC.